This entry features one T cell receptor beta chain sequence. The antigen is unknown. Unmatched junction bases numbered 7, after V lost 4 bases and J lost 3 bases. Germline V gene sequence: CDR1 SEHNR, CDR2 FQNEAQ (reference sequence). The CDR3 contains 15 residues. The sample belongs to a study of cytomegalovirus exposure and HLA in healthy donors. Study-level points and caveats: Prior analysis indicated that the majority of TCR beta V segments exhibited productivity approximately 87% or approximately 30% of the time. For cytomegalovirus status, the classifier reportedly gave diagnoses with high specificity and sensitivity.

PCR primers comprised 60 Vbeta and 13 Jbeta primers. Profiling relied on immunoSEQ multiplex PCR, and the TCRdb table lists in-frame clones only, not all of them. The profile shows 200,000 to 250,000 clones, roughly 80% of them singletons. This clonotype was sampled from a woman in her 30s in good health and CMV-seronegative. Source material: PBMCs. The V and J genes are TRBV7-9 and TRBJ1-2, with 8 bases identical to TRBD1. CDR3 sequence: CASSSFRGPHYGYTF. The CDR3 bases are TGTGCCAGCAGCTCCTTCAGGGGGCCCCACTATGGCTACACCTTC.